In its sample, the clone carrying this T cell receptor beta chain was seen many times. TCRdb reprocessed the RT-PCR reads with MiXCR, giving one entry per CDR3 protein. The data hold around 700,000 distinct CDR3 sequences, with approximately 15% observed a single time. The CDR3 contains 14 residues. Germline CDR1 and CDR2: SGHTA and FQGTGA. The germline V and J ends were trimmed by 2 bases and 1 base, with 8 bases remaining between them. This receptor was identified in a female donor in good health, serving as a healthy control. The chain joins TRBV7-3 to TRBJ1-1; D unresolved. Sequencing used memory CD4+ T cells from blood. The CDR3 loop reads CASSLSGSNTEAFF. The CDR3 region has the DNA TGTGCCAGCAGCTTATCGGGATCGAACACTGAAGCTTTCTTT.